The source of this TCR beta chain is a study of low-dose radiotherapy and immunotherapy resistance in tumors (dated by TCRdb to 2022 to 2024). Notes on the research overall: Cohort 1 received 0.5 Gy per fraction every 2 weeks, with a prescribed total PTV dose of 6.5 Gy. In Cohort 2, 1 Gy per fraction was delivered every two weeks, for a total of 13 Gy over 26 weeks. Cyclophosphamide 200 mg/m2 was administered intravenously every two weeks, one day before each radiation and immunotherapy administration. The trial did not randomize participants into treatment groups. Patients were given nivolumab as a 240 mg flat dose every two weeks and ipilimumab at 1 mg/kg every six weeks, with both drugs delivered intravenously. Eight patients were included in the translational analysis: three from the first dose cohort and the first five from the second dose cohort. Patients took aspirin 300 mg orally once daily for four cycles, starting on cycle 1 day 1.

TCRdb lists the instrument as Illumina HiSeq 2500. Superscript III and a set of TRAV- and TRBV-specific primers were used to synthesize first-strand cDNA, so that both TCRalpha and TCRbeta chains were covered. TCRs were amplified with Phusion for 15 to 25 PCR cycles using a constant-region primer together with the adapter attached to the V primers. Amplification of the isolated mRNA was done with the MessageAmp II aRNA Amplification Kit, which involved a roughly 15-hour in vitro transcription at 37 degrees C. The Dynabeads mRNA DIRECT Purification Kit was used to isolate mRNA for TCR sequencing. Indexed Illumina adapters were added in a second Phusion PCR of about 25 cycles, and the PCR products were purified with AMPure XP beads. Processing in the source paper ran as follows. Custom Perl scripts were used to pool TCR sequences that encoded the same protein, to remove out-of-frame sequences, and to calculate the abundance of each clonotype. Any TCR sequence backed by just one read was left out of the analysis. The metrics used to describe the repertoires included Shannon entropy, Gini index, clonality, richness, and the frequency of TCRs shared between repertoires. The raw public reads went through TCRdb reprocessing: fastp at Q25, MiXCR clone calling, in-frame beta chains kept. Identical CDR3 proteins give one entry, which carries the most common genes and DNA. TCRdb's processing, not the authors' own work, is the source of the V and J calls. A total of tens of thousands of distinct CDR3 sequences appear in this sample, about a sixth of them only once. The ten top clones hold 2.5% to 3.5% of the sample.

The V end gives up 4 bases and the J end 6 bases, leaving 13 bases in the junction not matched to a gene. CDR1 SGDLS and CDR2 YYNGEE are derived from the germline V gene. The CDR3 starts with the cysteine, ends with the phenylalanine, and has 15 residues. Only the CDR3 portion is preserved as DNA: 45 bases, with reading frame beginning at the first base. Per the publication, the time point label means: before trial treatment. Donors were enrolled in RACIN, a single-arm phase I dose-escalation trial in which nivolumab, ipilimumab, aspirin, low-dose cyclophosphamide and low-dose radiotherapy were combined. To be eligible, a patient needed to have an advanced solid tumor that was TIL-negative. As concerns this clonotype: The antigen this receptor binds is unknown. Per-base qualities were not stored, and no clone one base away is much larger.

The material sequenced was PBMCs, taken before treatment. This TCR came from a male donor with prostate cancer. The rearranged chain carries TRBV9 and TRBJ2-7, with 7 bases aligning to TRBD1. The DNA sequence is as follows: TGTGCCAGCAGCTCACGCCCGAGGACAGGCGGCGAGCAGTACTTC. This encodes CASSSRPRTGGEQYF.